The clone carrying this TCR beta chain was observed a few times. What it binds is unknown. This entry is derived from a study of blood T cells in healthy people across ages. Each donor supplied around 10 milliliters of peripheral blood. Total RNA amounts of at least 6 micrograms were extracted per sample. Study conclusions and caveats: TCR beta diversity was tightly associated with the proportion of naive T cells. Per million T cells, TCR beta diversity dropped roughly linearly as age increased.

The germline CDR1 and CDR2 sequences are ENHRY and SYGVKD. This CDR3 comprises 13 residues. Losses at the gene ends were 10 bases for V and 6 bases for J; bases not matched to a gene: 5. It was with a sample-barcoded 5' primer and a J-beta primer mix that a second PCR of roughly 6 to 12 cycles was run. Via MiXCR, TCRdb re-called the 5' RACE reads, giving one row per CDR3 protein. The sample holds roughly 1,500,000 distinct CDR3 sequences, 42% seen once. This receptor was taken from a woman aged 18-30 years in good health. Specimen: blood. V gene TRBV10-3 combines with J gene TRBJ2-3, with 12 bases matching TRBD2. For the CDR3, the DNA is TGTGCCACCCTAGCGGGAGGGCCGGATACGCAGTATTTT. It translates to CATLAGGPDTQYF.